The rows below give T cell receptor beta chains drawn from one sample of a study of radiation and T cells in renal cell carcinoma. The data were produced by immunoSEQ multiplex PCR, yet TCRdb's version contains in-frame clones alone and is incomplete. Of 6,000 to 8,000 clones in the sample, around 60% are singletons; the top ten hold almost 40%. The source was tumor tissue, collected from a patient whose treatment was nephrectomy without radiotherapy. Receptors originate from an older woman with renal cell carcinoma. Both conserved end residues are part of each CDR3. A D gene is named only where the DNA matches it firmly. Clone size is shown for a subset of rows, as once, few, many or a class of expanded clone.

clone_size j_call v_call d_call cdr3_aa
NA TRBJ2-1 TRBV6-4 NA CASSAENNNEQFF
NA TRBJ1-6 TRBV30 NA CAWSALGRSTNSPLHF
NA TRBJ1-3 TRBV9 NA CASSVAAGPFSGNTIYF
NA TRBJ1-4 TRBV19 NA CASSPPGQNEKLFF
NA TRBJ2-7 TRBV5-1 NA CASSLGGRGDEQYF
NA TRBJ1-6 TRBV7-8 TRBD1 CASSIQGASNSPLHF
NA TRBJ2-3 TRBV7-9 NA CASSLTSPGDTQYF
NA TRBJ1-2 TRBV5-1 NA CASSFGELSSGYTF
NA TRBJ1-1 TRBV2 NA CASSWTEDSEAFF
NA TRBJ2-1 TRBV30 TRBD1 CAWSLTGLEQFF
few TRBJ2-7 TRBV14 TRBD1 CASSQGLGQGYEQYF
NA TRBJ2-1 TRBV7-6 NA CASSLLSGGDEQFF
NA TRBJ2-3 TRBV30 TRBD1 CAWSQGETQYF
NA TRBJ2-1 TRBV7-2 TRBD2 CASGVAGGSNEQFF
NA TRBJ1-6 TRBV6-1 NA CASSVGQPGNSPLHF
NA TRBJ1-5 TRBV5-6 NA CASSLTSRGGSNQPQHF
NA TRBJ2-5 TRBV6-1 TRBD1 CASSSPGQGKETQYF
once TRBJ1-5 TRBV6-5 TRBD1 CAGPGQGCNQPQHF
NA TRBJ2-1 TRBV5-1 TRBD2 CASSLTSGGAFGYNEQFF
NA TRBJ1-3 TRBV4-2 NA CASSEAFRSAGTTIYF
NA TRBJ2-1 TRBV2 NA CASRNRRSYNEQFF
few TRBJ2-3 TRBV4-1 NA CASALAGLDTDTQYF
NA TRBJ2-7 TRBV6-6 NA CATAAPRGEQYF
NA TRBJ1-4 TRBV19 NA CASSVGGGFGEKLFF
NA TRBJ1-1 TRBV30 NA CAWSEPEQGLRGEAFF
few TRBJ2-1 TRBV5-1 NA CASSLDGTFSNEQFF
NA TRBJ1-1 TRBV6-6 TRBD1 CASSYRQGLNTEAFF
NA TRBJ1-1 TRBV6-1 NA CASRLEGGTEAFF
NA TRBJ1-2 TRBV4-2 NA CASSPTFYEYGYTF
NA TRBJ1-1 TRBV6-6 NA CASMQWGAEAFF
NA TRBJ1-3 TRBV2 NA CAIPHIGRTGNTIYF
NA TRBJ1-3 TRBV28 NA CASLPSTGGNTIYF
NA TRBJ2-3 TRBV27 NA CASSDTDTQYF
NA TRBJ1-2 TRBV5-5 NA CASSLVGGQNYGYTF
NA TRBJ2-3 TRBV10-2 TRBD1 CASSESYMGQGPRPDTQYF
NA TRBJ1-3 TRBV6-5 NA CASSYSRASSGNTIYF
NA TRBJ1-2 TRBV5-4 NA CASSLDMLTGYTF
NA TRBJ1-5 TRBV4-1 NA CASSQGQGQSNQPQHF
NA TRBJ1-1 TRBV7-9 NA CASTPFLIPEAFF
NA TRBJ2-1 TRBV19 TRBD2 CASSRNGAGGEQFF
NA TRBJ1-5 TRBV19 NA CASRERGQGYQPQHF
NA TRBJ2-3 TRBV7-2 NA CASSSSTDTQYF